Presented here are 13 T cell receptor beta chains from one specimen sequenced in a study of shared clonotypes between healthy human individuals. Produced via immunoSEQ multiplex PCR; TCRdb's table is partial and in-frame only. The table records a few million clones, 90% to 96% of them present only once. Material for sequencing was naive CD4+ T cells sorted from blood. Subset in this sample: CD45RA+ positively selected. These receptors all come from a man between 18 and 35 years old in good health.

CDR3 loop: CAWGGARDYSPLHF. The CDR3 DNA is TGTGCCTGGGGGGGGGCCCGAGATTATTCACCCCTCCACTTT. The chain has TRBV30 and TRBJ1-6; D perhaps matches TRBD1 (6 bases). V lost 5 bases, J lost 8 bases, and 16 bases lay in between. The CDR3 spans 14 residues. Germline V CDR1 and CDR2: GTSNPN, SVGIG (reference sequence).

The V gene is TRBV7-3, the J gene TRBJ2-5; TRBD1 matches 8 bases. V lost 1 base to trimming and J lost 2 bases; unmatched junction nucleotides: 9. Germline V gene sequence: CDR1 SGHTA, CDR2 FQGTGA. The CDR3 runs 17 residues. Here the CDR3 DNA reads TGTGCCAGCAGCTTAAGCCCCCAACAGGGGGAGCAAGAGACCCAGTACTTC. Its translation: CASSLSPQQGEQETQYF. Supplemented by reference TRBV7-3 and TRBJ2-5, the full variable domain reads GAGVSQTPSNKVTEKGKYVELRCDPISGHTALYWYRQSLGQGPEFLIYFQGTGAADDSGLPNDRFFAVRPEGSVSTLKIQRTERGDSAVYLCASSLSPQQGEQETQYFGPGTRLLVL.

V gene TRBV7-2 combines with J gene TRBJ2-5, with TRBD2 matching over 15 bases. CDR1 is SGHTA, CDR2 FQGNSA, per germline. The ends lost 5 bases at V and 5 bases at J; junction bases unmatched: 9. This CDR3 contains 17 residues. The chain's CDR3 is CASSPEGLAGGVETQYF. CDR3 DNA sequence: TGTGCCAGCAGCCCCGAGGGACTAGCGGGAGGTGTGGAGACCCAGTACTTC.

In nucleotides, the CDR3 is TGCAGCGTTGAAGGAGGTCAGGGGAGTAACATTCAGTACTTC. Amino acids: CSVEGGQGSNIQYF. The V and J genes are TRBV29-1 and TRBJ2-4, with D possibly being TRBD1 (6 bases). V was clipped by 1 base and J by 7 bases, with 14 bases between them. This CDR3 is 14 amino acids long. CDR1 is SQVTM, CDR2 ANQGSEA, per germline.

This chain connects TRBV5-4 to TRBJ1-2, with D possibly TRBD1 on 6 matching bases. The germline gives CDR1 SGHNT, CDR2 YYREEE (reference sequence). The CDR3 length is 12 residues. The ends were cut back, 1 base at V and 8 bases at J, with 9 bases in the middle. The CDR3 region has the DNA TGTGCCAGCAGCTTGACAGGGTTGGGCTACACCTTC. It is translated as CASSLTGLGYTF.

This chain joins TRBV29-1 and TRBJ2-3; 8 bases line up with TRBD2. The V segment lost 3 bases and the J segment 4 bases; nucleotides outside the gene matches: 3. Germline-derived CDR1 and CDR2 are SQVTM and ANQGSEA. CDR3 length: 13 amino acids. The DNA for the CDR3 is TGCAGCGTTGACGGGGGGGCCGCAGATACGCAGTATTTT. It yields the protein CSVDGGAADTQYF.

About this clone: Other DNA sequences of this sample code for an identical CDR3. The chain has TRBV7-9 and TRBJ2-7, with TRBD2 matching over 12 bases. V lost 2 bases and J lost 4; bases outside the gene matches: 6. The CDR3 loop spans 16 amino acids. Per germline, CDR1 SEHNR and CDR2 FQNEAQ (reference sequence). The DNA of the CDR3 is TGTGCCAGCAGCTTAAGACTAGCGGGAGTTCCGTACGAGCAGTACTTC. Its translation: CASSLRLAGVPYEQYF.

The chain joins TRBV27 to TRBJ2-3, with 9 bases lining up with TRBD1. V was pared by 2 bases and J by 4 bases, with 4 bases of the junction left unmatched. The CDR3 spans 15 residues. Germline CDR1 is MNHEY and CDR2 is SMNVEV (reference sequence). CDR3 in amino acids: CASSLLQGAADTQYF. The CDR3 region has the DNA TGTGCCAGCAGTTTACTACAGGGGGCAGCAGATACGCAGTATTTT.

As to this clone: The same CDR3 can be traced to other DNA sequences in this sample. The chain carries TRBV30 and TRBJ2-3; possibly TRBD2 for D (6 bases). V lost 2 bases to trimming and J lost 6 bases, with 9 bases between them. The CDR3 runs to 12 residues. Looked up from germline, CDR1 is GTSNPN and CDR2 is SVGIG (reference sequence). The CDR3 sequence is CAWSSLADTQYF. CDR3 coding DNA: TGTGCCTGGAGTAGCCTAGCGGATACGCAGTATTTT.

The chain is built from TRBV5-1 and TRBJ2-5, with D possibly being TRBD2 (6 bases). The CDR3 totals 17 residues. Germline values: CDR1 SGHRS, CDR2 YFSETQ. Trimming took off 2 bases at V and 0 bases at J, with 17 bases between the two ends. CDR3 sequence: CASSLRRGRDYQETQYF. CDR3 coding DNA: TGCGCCAGCAGCTTAAGGAGGGGCAGGGATTACCAAGAGACCCAGTACTTC.

The J gene is TRBJ2-1, the V gene TRBV7-6; no reliable D call. The CDR3 is made up of 16 amino acids. Looked up from germline, CDR1 is SGHVS and CDR2 is FNYEAQ. V lost 0 bases and J 2 bases, leaving 11 bases between the germline ends. The CDR3 bases are TGTGCCAGCAGCTTAGCGCTCGGCGCGACCTACAATGAGCAGTTCTTC. It specifies CASSLALGATYNEQFF. Full variable domain (rest looked up from reference TRBV7-6 and TRBJ2-1): GAGVSQSPRYKVTKRGQDVALRCDPISGHVSLYWYRQALGQGPEFLTYFNYEAQQDKSGLPNDRFSAERPEGSISTLTIQRTEQRDSAMYRCASSLALGATYNEQFFGPGTRLTVL.

This clone was found a few times. V usage is TRBV5-1 and J usage is TRBJ2-5; the match to TRBD2 covers 10 bases. The CDR3 is 16 residues long. Germline CDR1 and CDR2: SGHRS and YFSETQ. Trimming removed 3 bases from V and 3 bases from J; junction bases left unmatched: 8. The CDR3 protein is CASSYGSSGGKETQYF. The CDR3 nucleotides are TGCGCCAGCAGCTATGGCTCTAGCGGGGGTAAAGAGACCCAGTACTTC. Drawing the rest from reference TRBV5-1 and TRBJ2-5, the complete variable domain is KAGVTQTPRYLIKTRGQQVTLSCSPISGHRSVSWYQQTPGQGLQFLFEYFSETQRNKGNFPGRFSGRQFSNSRSEMNVSTLELGDSALYLCASSYGSSGGKETQYFGPGTRLLVL.

The chain carries TRBV28 and TRBJ2-2, with TRBD1 as a possible D gene (6 bases). Germline lookup yields CDR1 MDHEN and CDR2 SYDVKM. V was clipped by 7 bases and J by 6 bases, with 15 bases between them. The CDR3 runs to 14 residues. The CDR3 nucleotides read TGTGCCAGCAAAGAGGAAGGGGGTGCCGGGGAGCTGTTTTTT. This gives the protein CASKEEGGAGELFF. The full variable domain, rest sourced from reference TRBV28 and TRBJ2-2, is DVKVTQSSRYLVKRTGEKVFLECVQDMDHENMFWYRQDPGLGLRLIYFSYDVKMKEKGDIPEGYSVSREKKERFSLILESASTNQTSMYLCASKEEGGAGELFFGEGSRLTVL.